What follows are 28 T cell receptor beta chains derived from one specimen sequenced in a study of cytomegalovirus exposure and HLA in healthy donors. The data were produced by immunoSEQ multiplex PCR, yet TCRdb's version contains in-frame clones alone and is incomplete. The table lists around 190,000 clones, around 80% of them singletons. The sequencing sample was made of PBMCs. These receptors were collected from a woman aged 25 to 39 in good health and CMV-seronegative.

The V call is TRBV6-5, the J call TRBJ2-1; no firm D call. The CDR3 contains 12 residues. The V gene lost 0 bases and the J gene lost 6 bases, with 3 bases spanning the gap. CDR1 MNHEY and CDR2 SVGAGI come from the germline V gene. CDR3 sequence reads: CASSYSSNEQFF. CDR3 DNA: TGTGCCAGCAGTTACTCCAGCAATGAGCAGTTCTTC.

The CDR3 loop is CASSTQGQGALGKTQPQHF. For the CDR3, the DNA is TGTGCCAGTAGTACCCAAGGACAGGGGGCCCTCGGCAAGACTCAGCCCCAGCATTTT. This chain uses TRBV19 with TRBJ1-5, with 11 positions matching TRBD1. The CDR3 runs 19 residues. CDR1 LNHDA and CDR2 SQIVND come from the germline V gene (reference sequence). V lost 4 bases, J lost 6 bases, and 17 bases stayed unmatched.

CDR3 sequence reads: CASSQEVGRAQETQYF. The DNA of the CDR3 is TGCGCCAGCAGCCAAGAAGTCGGCAGGGCTCAGGAGACCCAGTACTTC. The chain joins TRBV4-1 to TRBJ2-5, with TRBD1 as a possible D gene (5 bases). V was clipped by 0 bases and J by 5 bases, with 16 bases between them. Germline CDR1 is MGHRA and CDR2 is YSYEKL. This CDR3 has 16 residues.

This clone came up a few times. The gene calls are TRBV5-1 and TRBJ2-7; 9 positions match TRBD1. The CDR3 length is 14 residues. The V and J ends lost 4 bases and 4 bases, in that order; junction bases with no gene match: 6. Germline CDR1 and CDR2: SGHRS and YFSETQ. The CDR3 DNA follows: TGCGCCAGCAGCGAACAGGGGGCGGGGTACGAGCAGTACTTC. Translating gives CASSEQGAGYEQYF.

This clone was detected a few times. The chain is built from TRBV30 and TRBJ1-3; no definite D call. Germline V gene data show CDR1 as GTSNPN and CDR2 as SVGIG (reference sequence). This CDR3 contains 11 residues. The germline V and J ends were trimmed by 5 bases and 3 bases, with 5 bases remaining between them. CDR3: CAWDIGNTIYF. The DNA of the CDR3 is TGTGCCTGGGACATTGGAAACACCATATATTTT.

This clone was counted a single time. This sequence joins TRBV6-5 and TRBJ2-7; maybe TRBD1 (6 bases). Trimming removed 6 bases at V and 5 bases at J, with 11 bases between. Germline CDR1 and CDR2: MNHEY and SVGAGI. CDR3 length: 12 amino acids. The CDR3 loop reads CASRKNRDEQYF. CDR3 DNA sequence: TGTGCCAGCAGAAAGAACAGGGACGAGCAGTACTTC.

The chain has TRBV27 and TRBJ2-7; 7 nucleotides match TRBD2. The length of the CDR3 is 13 residues. CDR1 MNHEY and CDR2 SMNVEV come from the germline V gene (reference sequence). V gave up 5 bases and J gave up 6 bases; unmatched junction bases: 7. The CDR3 region is CASSKGTGGEQYF. CDR3 DNA: TGTGCCAGCAGTAAAGGGACGGGGGGCGAGCAGTACTTC.

The chain is built from TRBV27 and TRBJ2-4; maybe TRBD2 (10 bases). The CDR3 runs to 17 residues. CDR1 is MNHEY, CDR2 SMNVEV, per germline (reference sequence). Trimming shortened V by 5 bases and J by 7 bases, and 24 bases separated the two germline ends. CDR3 nucleotides: TGTGCCAGCAGTAGAGCGGGGGGGGGACAGGGACTGAACATTCAGTACTTC. Translated: CASSRAGGGQGLNIQYF.

V gene TRBV6-1 combines with J gene TRBJ2-2; D is possibly TRBD2 (5 bases). This CDR3 contains 13 residues. V lost 11 bases, J lost 1 base, and 11 bases lay in between. The germline gives CDR1 MNHNS, CDR2 SASEGT. In nucleotides, the CDR3 is TGTGCCGCGGGTGGAGTGAACACCGGGGAGCTGTTTTTT. This gives the protein CAAGGVNTGELFF.

The J gene is TRBJ1-5, the V gene TRBV7-3, with a possible D match to TRBD1 (5 bases). This CDR3 has 13 amino acids. Germline V gene sequence: CDR1 SGHTA, CDR2 FQGTGA. V was clipped by 0 bases and J by 7 bases, with 7 bases between them. In nucleotides, the CDR3 is TGTGCCAGCAGCTTAACGGGGGGACAGCCCCAGCATTTT. It encodes CASSLTGGQPQHF.

This chain connects TRBV10-3 to TRBJ1-2; no definite D call. Trimming pared 6 bases from V and 1 base from J, leaving 6 bases between. This CDR3 spans 12 amino acids. Germline values: CDR1 ENHRY, CDR2 SYGVKD. In DNA, the CDR3 is TGTGCCATCAGGGGCGTTAACTATGGCTACACCTTC. As protein: CAIRGVNYGYTF.

The gene calls are TRBV5-1 and TRBJ1-4, with D perhaps TRBD1 (6 bases). This CDR3 is 16 amino acids long. Germline CDR1 is SGHRS and CDR2 is YFSETQ. Trimming removed 4 bases from V and 0 bases from J, with 13 bases in between. CDR3 coding DNA: TGCGCCAGCAGCCCAAGGACAGTAGCAACTAATGAAAAACTGTTTTTT. Its translation is CASSPRTVATNEKLFF.

This clone occurred a few times. The rearrangement uses TRBV14 and TRBJ1-2; D unclear. Trimming cost V 5 bases and J 4 bases, with 11 bases left between them. The CDR3 has 13 amino acids. Germline V gene lookup returns CDR1 SGHDN and CDR2 FVKESK. Here the CDR3 DNA reads TGTGCCAGCAGCTACACAGCCCTCTATGGCTACACCTTC. Translation: CASSYTALYGYTF.

The rearrangement uses TRBV5-1 and TRBJ1-2, with 9 bases fitting TRBD1. This CDR3 has 15 residues. The V gene end was trimmed by 0 bases and the J gene end by 8 bases; junction bases not matched to a gene: 8. Per the germline V gene, CDR1 is SGHRS and CDR2 is YFSETQ. CDR3 sequence (DNA): TGCGCCAGCAGCTTGGAGGGACAGGGTCACCACGGCTACACCTTC. Translating gives CASSLEGQGHHGYTF.

This rearrangement joins TRBV5-1 to TRBJ2-7; 11 nucleotides align to TRBD1. The CDR3 runs 15 residues. V was pared by 4 bases and J by 7 bases, with 10 bases of the junction left unmatched. CDR1 and CDR2 (germline): SGHRS, YFSETQ. The CDR3 bases are TGCGCCAGCAGCCCGGAAGGACAGGGGGCGAGGGAGCAGTACTTC. It is translated as CASSPEGQGAREQYF.

This chain connects TRBV29-1 to TRBJ2-3, with 7 bases identical to TRBD2. V was clipped by 7 bases and J by 0 bases; unmatched bases: 10. The CDR3 is made up of 15 amino acids. Germline V CDR1 and CDR2: SQVTM, ANQGSEA. The CDR3 loop is CSALSLAASTDTQYF. CDR3 nucleotides: TGCAGCGCCCTTTCTCTAGCGGCTAGCACAGATACGCAGTATTTT.

Relative to its sample, this clone is medium-sized. The rearrangement uses TRBV7-9 and TRBJ1-2, with a tentative D call TRBD1 (6 bases). In germline, CDR1 is SEHNR, CDR2 FQNEAQ (reference sequence). The CDR3 is made up of 16 amino acids. The V gene lost 0 bases and the J gene lost 2 bases, with 13 bases spanning the gap. CDR3: CASSLAAQGPNYGYTF. The CDR3 DNA reads TGTGCCAGCAGCTTAGCGGCACAGGGTCCCAACTATGGCTACACCTTC. The full variable domain, completed using reference TRBV7-9 and TRBJ1-2, is DTGVSQNPRHKITKRGQNVTFRCDPISEHNRLYWYRQTLGQGPEFLTYFQNEAQLEKSRLLSDRFSAERPKGSFSTLEIQRTEQGDSAMYLCASSLAAQGPNYGYTFGSGTRLTVV.

This clone was observed a handful of times. The genes are TRBV5-1 and TRBJ2-7, with 7 bases that match TRBD1. After removal of 4 bases from V and 2 bases from J, the junction contained 3 bases not matched to a gene. There are 13 residues in the CDR3. Germline CDR1 is SGHRS and CDR2 is YFSETQ. In DNA form, the CDR3 reads TGCGCCAGCAGCGTCACAGGGGCCTACGAGCAGTACTTC. It yields the protein CASSVTGAYEQYF.

This chain uses TRBV5-1 with TRBJ2-2; D is perhaps TRBD1 (5 bases). V shed 4 bases and J shed 4 bases, with 17 bases lying between them. Germline loops: CDR1 SGHRS, CDR2 YFSETQ. The CDR3 has 16 residues. The chain's CDR3 is CASSETARAATGELFF. CDR3 in DNA: TGCGCCAGCAGCGAGACAGCTCGTGCGGCCACCGGGGAGCTGTTTTTT.

The V gene is TRBV7-6, the J gene TRBJ2-7; possibly TRBD2 for D (6 bases). This CDR3 is 14 amino acids long. Germline CDR1 SGHVS, CDR2 FNYEAQ. Trimming left V 3 bases short and J 6 bases short, with 15 bases between. The chain's CDR3 is CASSLREGAPEQYF. The CDR3 DNA reads as TGTGCCAGCAGCTTGCGGGAAGGGGCGCCCGAGCAGTACTTC.

The chain joins TRBV10-3 to TRBJ2-2; TRBD2 aligns across 11 bases. Germline values: CDR1 ENHRY, CDR2 SYGVKD. With V trimmed by 10 bases and J by 3 bases, 10 bases remained unmatched. The CDR3 totals 16 residues. This chain's CDR3 is CATEPTSGEDTGELFF. CDR3 in DNA: TGTGCCACCGAGCCGACTAGCGGGGAGGACACCGGGGAGCTGTTTTTT.

The rearrangement joins TRBV4-1 to TRBJ1-3; 8 positions agree with TRBD1. V lost 3 bases, J lost 0 bases, and 7 bases stayed unmatched. This CDR3 contains 17 residues. Germline CDR1 MGHRA, CDR2 YSYEKL. The DNA for the CDR3 is TGCGCCAGCAGCCAGAGCCGACAGGGGTTCTCTGGAAACACCATATATTTT. Amino acids: CASSQSRQGFSGNTIYF.

The rearrangement uses TRBV19 and TRBJ1-2; TRBD1 matches at 7 bases. The V gene's germline CDR1 is LNHDA and CDR2 SQIVND (reference sequence). CDR3 length: 15 residues. Germline trimming cut 1 base from V and 1 base from J; bases unmatched to any gene: 3. The CDR3 sequence: CASSIGQGGNYGYTF. The CDR3 bases are TGTGCCAGTAGTATAGGACAGGGCGGTAACTATGGCTACACCTTC.

This chain joins TRBV5-1 and TRBJ1-1; 7 bases line up with TRBD1. CDR3 length: 13 residues. After removal of 3 bases from V and 7 bases from J, the junction contained 6 bases not matched to a gene. Germline assignment: CDR1 SGHRS and CDR2 YFSETQ. Written as DNA, the CDR3 is TGCGCCAGCAGCTCCAGACAGGGCCTTGAAGCTTTCTTT. It specifies CASSSRQGLEAFF.

This clone is a singleton in its sample. The chain has TRBV2 and TRBJ2-7; D might be TRBD2 (6 bases). Trimming cost V 6 bases and J 4 bases, with 16 bases left between them. From germline, CDR1 is SNHLY and CDR2 FYNNEI. The CDR3 sequence is 14 residues long. The CDR3 reads CASRAGGSLYEQYF. In DNA form, the CDR3 reads TGTGCCAGCAGGGCCGGAGGGTCCCTATACGAGCAGTACTTC.

The chain has TRBV2 and TRBJ2-2, with 8 bases that match TRBD1. V shed 9 bases and J 1 base; nucleotides not matched to a gene: 4. This CDR3 is 14 amino acids long. Germline lookup yields CDR1 SNHLY and CDR2 FYNNEI. The CDR3 loop is CARGQAMNTGELFF. CDR3 nucleotide sequence: TGTGCCAGGGGACAGGCAATGAACACCGGGGAGCTGTTTTTT.

The rearrangement links TRBV7-9 to TRBJ2-7; D is undetermined. Germline assignment: CDR1 SEHNR and CDR2 FQNEAQ (reference sequence). This CDR3 region has 16 residues. Trimming pared 3 bases from V and 3 bases from J, leaving 18 bases between. The chain's CDR3 is CASSFAEGFVIYEQYF. CDR3 DNA: TGTGCCAGCAGCTTCGCGGAAGGTTTTGTTATCTACGAGCAGTACTTC.

V gene TRBV28 combines with J gene TRBJ2-7, with 11 bases matching TRBD2. This CDR3 region has 15 residues. Unmatched junction bases numbered 12, after V lost 6 bases and J lost 8 bases. CDR1 and CDR2 (germline): MDHEN, SYDVKM. CDR3 coding DNA: TGTGCCAGCAGCACAGTAGCGGGAGGGTTCAACAAGCAGTACTTC. Its protein is CASSTVAGGFNKQYF.